The 27 T cell receptor beta chains presented below share a single source sample, sequenced in a study of cytomegalovirus exposure and HLA in healthy donors. PCR used 60 Vbeta primers and 13 Jbeta primers. This table comes from immunoSEQ multiplex PCR, and its TCRdb copy is limited to in-frame clones, with some not included. The sample consists of roughly 130,000 clones, 80% to 85% of them appearing once. Sequences were obtained from PBMCs. Receptor source: a human donor in good health.

The chain links TRBV19 to TRBJ2-1, with 7 bases fitting TRBD1. The CDR3 runs 14 residues. V dropped 5 bases and J dropped 6; count of bases not matched to a gene: 7. The V gene's germline CDR1 is LNHDA and CDR2 SQIVND (reference sequence). The CDR3 nucleotides read TGTGCCAGTAGTGTGACAGGGATGAGCAATGAGCAGTTCTTC. Amino acid sequence: CASSVTGMSNEQFF.

V usage is TRBV2 and J usage is TRBJ2-3; possibly TRBD2 for D (6 bases). Trimming shortened V by 2 bases and J by 1 base, and 16 bases separated the two germline ends. Germline-derived CDR1 and CDR2 are SNHLY and FYNNEI. The CDR3 runs 17 residues. DNA for the CDR3: TGTGCCAGCAGTGAACAGTTTGGAGGGGTACGCACAGATACGCAGTATTTT. This sequence encodes CASSEQFGGVRTDTQYF.

In regard to this clone: This sample also contains other DNA sequences that code for the same CDR3. The CDR3 loop reads CASSPGQGYEQYF. CDR3 DNA sequence: TGTGCCAGCAGCCCCGGACAGGGGTACGAGCAGTACTTC. The chain has TRBV11-2 and TRBJ2-7; 9 bases are shared with TRBD1. Unmatched junction bases numbered 3, after V lost 5 bases and J lost 4 bases. Germline V gives CDR1 SGHAT, CDR2 FQNNGV. The length of the CDR3 is 13 residues.

This clone appeared a single time. The J gene is TRBJ2-1, the V gene TRBV29-1; TRBD2 matches at 9 bases. The germline CDR1 and CDR2 sequences are SQVTM and ANQGSEA. V was clipped by 4 bases and J by 5 bases; unmatched bases: 9. The length of the CDR3 is 15 residues. CDR3 sequence: CSVAAGSGGNNEQFF. In DNA, the CDR3 is TGCAGCGTTGCGGCGGGTAGCGGGGGAAACAATGAGCAGTTCTTC.

This rearrangement joins TRBV6-1 to TRBJ1-1; maybe TRBD1 (6 bases). V gave up 7 bases and J gave up 4 bases, with 13 bases separating them. This CDR3 spans 13 amino acids. Germline V CDR1 and CDR2: MNHNS, SASEGT. The CDR3 sequence is CASNQDRATEAFF. For the CDR3, the DNA is TGTGCCAGCAACCAGGACAGAGCCACTGAAGCTTTCTTT.

The chain employs TRBV19 and TRBJ1-4, with 7 bases identical to TRBD1. V dropped 3 bases and J dropped 8; count of bases not matched to a gene: 6. Germline V gene lookup returns CDR1 LNHDA and CDR2 SQIVND (reference sequence). The length of the CDR3 is 14 residues. CDR3 in DNA: TGTGCCAGTAGTATCGGCAGGGGGTCGGAAAAACTGTTTTTT. Its translation: CASSIGRGSEKLFF.

The chain is built from TRBV28 and TRBJ1-5; no clear D gene. V was trimmed by 9 bases and J by 0 bases, leaving 3 bases between them. CDR3 length: 11 residues. Germline assignment: CDR1 MDHEN and CDR2 SYDVKM. CDR3 nucleotides: TGTGCCAGTTATAGCAATCAGCCCCAGCATTTT. This codes for CASYSNQPQHF.

This clone was recorded a few times. The V and J genes are TRBV7-8 and TRBJ2-1; 8 nucleotides agree with TRBD1. V dropped 2 bases and J dropped 12; count of bases not matched to a gene: 6. This CDR3 contains 13 residues. CDR1 and CDR2 (germline): SGHVS, FQNEAQ. The CDR3 nucleotides are TGTGCCAGCAGCTTACATCCCGGACAGGGGCAGTTCTTC. Translated, it gives CASSLHPGQGQFF.

The count of this clone is one. The chain recombines TRBV19 with TRBJ1-1; 8 bases fit TRBD1. The germline V gene has CDR1 LNHDA and CDR2 SQIVND (reference sequence). The junction had 10 bases not matched to a gene; V was cut back by 2 bases and J by 11 bases. The CDR3 runs 14 residues. The CDR3 loop reads CASSISYQGASAFF. CDR3 DNA sequence: TGTGCCAGTAGTATATCGTACCAGGGGGCTTCGGCTTTCTTT.

The chain is built from TRBV7-9 and TRBJ1-3; D gene unclear. The germline CDR1 and CDR2 sequences are SEHNR and FQNEAQ (reference sequence). CDR3 size: 16 residues. The V end was cut by 4 bases, the J end by 2 bases, with 15 bases between. The CDR3 coding sequence is TGTGCCAGCAGCTCCCCTCAGACAACCGCTGGAAACACCATATATTTT. Translation: CASSSPQTTAGNTIYF.

The rearrangement joins TRBV7-3 to TRBJ2-5, with TRBD1 identical over 7 bases. The CDR3 consists of 14 residues. V lost 5 bases, J lost 0 bases, and 3 bases stayed unmatched. Germline values: CDR1 SGHTA, CDR2 FQGTGA. The CDR3 region is CASSPGTDQETQYF. For the CDR3, the DNA is TGTGCCAGCAGCCCCGGGACAGACCAAGAGACCCAGTACTTC.

The rearrangement uses TRBV7-2 and TRBJ2-2; 8 bases are a match to TRBD2. V lost 5 bases and J lost 3; bases outside the gene matches: 11. Germline V CDR1 and CDR2: SGHTA, FQGNSA. The CDR3 runs to 17 residues. The CDR3 spells CASSPGVAGTYTGELFF. Here the CDR3 DNA reads TGTGCCAGCAGCCCCGGGGTAGCGGGGACATACACCGGGGAGCTGTTTTTT.

V and J are TRBV2 and TRBJ1-4; D may be TRBD1 (6 bases). CDR3 length: 13 amino acids. From germline, CDR1 is SNHLY and CDR2 FYNNEI. V was shortened by 8 bases and J by 6 bases, with 13 bases between the two germline ends. The CDR3 sequence is CASGRDTYEKLFF. The CDR3 DNA reads TGTGCCAGCGGTCGGGACACCTATGAAAAACTGTTTTTT.

This chain joins TRBV5-5 and TRBJ2-3; 7 nucleotides align to TRBD2. The CDR3 contains 14 residues. Germline assignment: CDR1 SGHKS and CDR2 YYEKEE (reference sequence). V was pared by 3 bases and J by 8 bases, with 9 bases of the junction left unmatched. CDR3 bases: TGTGCCAGCAGCTCCGGGGGGAGCGCAGGTACGCAGTATTTT. Translating gives CASSSGGSAGTQYF. The full variable domain, completed using reference TRBV5-5 and TRBJ2-3, is DAGVTQSPTHLIKTRGQQVTLRCSPISGHKSVSWYQQVLGQGPQFIFQYYEKEERGRGNFPDRFSARQFPNYSSELNVNALLLGDSALYLCASSSGGSAGTQYFGPGTRLTVL.

The gene calls are TRBV11-2 and TRBJ1-2; perhaps TRBD1 as D (6 bases). The CDR3 sequence is 15 residues long. V was trimmed by 5 bases and J by 0 bases, leaving 13 bases between them. The germline CDR1 and CDR2 sequences are SGHAT and FQNNGV. CDR3 DNA: TGTGCCAGCAGCCCGCGGACAGTTACTAACTATGGCTACACCTTC. This encodes CASSPRTVTNYGYTF.

In DNA form, the CDR3 reads TGCGCCAGCAGCTTGGATGGCAGGGGGCTAGGGGAGCAGTACTTC. Protein sequence: CASSLDGRGLGEQYF. This chain links TRBV5-1 with TRBJ2-5; 8 bases match TRBD1. V lost 0 bases, J lost 11 bases, and 12 bases stayed unmatched. The CDR3 is 15 amino acids. Germline CDR1 SGHRS, CDR2 YFSETQ.

DNA of the CDR3: TGTGCCAGCAGCTTAGATGGGGGGGCGAGTCCACCCCTCCACTTT. Translating gives CASSLDGGASPPLHF. The chain joins TRBV11-2 to TRBJ1-6, with D perhaps TRBD1 (6 bases). The CDR3 extends over 15 amino acids. Trimming left V 0 bases short and J 11 bases short, with 14 bases between. CDR1 SGHAT and CDR2 FQNNGV come from the germline V gene.

A note on this clone: Sequence at one end of the junction differs from germline and may be a read error. Within the sample, other DNA sequences also encode this same CDR3. The rearrangement joins TRBV11-2 to TRBJ1-2, with D possibly TRBD1 on 6 matching bases. This CDR3 contains 14 residues. Germline V gene data show CDR1 as SGHAT and CDR2 as FQNNGV. CDR3 amino acids: CASSPQQGIYGYTF. CDR3 in DNA: TGTGCTAGCAGCCCCCAACAGGGAATCTATGGCTACACCTTC.

The chain is built from TRBV7-9 and TRBJ1-5; 11 bases line up with TRBD1. The V gene end was trimmed by 4 bases and the J gene end by 7 bases; junction bases not matched to a gene: 6. Germline CDR1 and CDR2: SEHNR and FQNEAQ (reference sequence). The CDR3 covers 15 residues. CDR3 in amino acids: CASSSGTGGGQPQHF. For the CDR3, the DNA is TGTGCCAGCAGCTCAGGGACAGGGGGAGGGCAGCCCCAGCATTTT. The full variable domain, completed using reference TRBV7-9 and TRBJ1-5, is DTGVSQNPRHKITKRGQNVTFRCDPISEHNRLYWYRQTLGQGPEFLTYFQNEAQLEKSRLLSDRFSAERPKGSFSTLEIQRTEQGDSAMYLCASSSGTGGGQPQHFGDGTRLSIL.

The chain is built from TRBV11-2 and TRBJ1-1; a weak D match, TRBD1 (5 bases). Trimming removed 4 bases at V and 3 bases at J, with 15 bases between. This CDR3 region has 15 residues. Germline V lookup: CDR1 SGHAT, CDR2 FQNNGV. CDR3 protein: CASSYTGGGDTEAFF. Written as DNA, the CDR3 is TGTGCCAGCAGCTACACCGGGGGGGGTGACACTGAAGCTTTCTTT.

In regard to this clone: Compared with germline, one end of the junction differs, possibly owing to a read error. This chain uses TRBV5-1 with TRBJ2-7; 14 positions agree with TRBD2. CDR3 length: 16 amino acids. In germline, CDR1 is SGHRS, CDR2 YFSETQ. This chain's CDR3 is CAGSLGTSGGVYEQYF. CDR3 in DNA: TGCGCCGGCAGCTTGGGGACTAGCGGGGGTGTGTACGAGCAGTACTTC.

A word on this clone: This sample includes further DNA sequences coding for the same CDR3. The J gene is TRBJ1-5, the V gene TRBV7-8, with 8 positions matching TRBD1. This CDR3 has 14 residues. CDR1 is SGHVS and CDR2 is FQNEAQ in the germline V gene. Unmatched junction bases numbered 0, after V lost 3 bases and J lost 2 bases. CDR3 bases: TGTGCCAGCAGCTTGGACAGGGGCAATCAGCCCCAGCATTTT. This codes for CASSLDRGNQPQHF.

This clone was seen a few times. This chain uses TRBV4-1 with TRBJ1-4, with 9 bases lining up with TRBD1. J lost 7 bases, V lost 4 bases, and 16 bases had no gene match. The CDR3 sequence is 18 residues long. Germline CDR1 reads MGHRA; CDR2 reads YSYEKL. The chain's CDR3 is CASSRTPGTGKTLEKLFF. CDR3 in DNA: TGCGCCAGCAGCCGAACGCCCGGGACAGGGAAGACACTTGAAAAACTGTTTTTT.

The J gene is TRBJ2-1, the V gene TRBV5-4; a possible D gene is TRBD2 (5 bases). Germline-derived CDR1 and CDR2 are SGHNT and YYREEE (reference sequence). V shed 7 bases and J shed 8 bases, with 7 bases lying between them. This CDR3 has 10 amino acids. DNA for the CDR3: TGTGCCAGCGGGAGCCATGAGCAGTTCTTC. Translated, it gives CASGSHEQFF.

There are a few counts of this clone. The J gene is TRBJ2-7, the V gene TRBV2; the D gene is possibly TRBD1 (5 bases). The CDR3 contains 13 residues. Germline V CDR1 and CDR2: SNHLY, FYNNEI. V was cut by 5 bases and J by 5 bases, with 13 bases left in between. CDR3 sequence (DNA): TGTGCCAGCAGTCCACTCAGGGCCGACGAGCAGTACTTC. This codes for CASSPLRADEQYF.

The rearrangement joins TRBV4-2 to TRBJ2-3, with 7 bases aligning to TRBD2. The CDR3 covers 15 residues. Germline CDR1 is LGHNA and CDR2 is YNFKEQ. With 2 bases clipped from V and 0 bases from J, the junction kept 2 bases outside the gene matches. The CDR3 bases are TGTGCCAGCAGCCAAACGGGAGGAAGCACAGATACGCAGTATTTT. Translating it yields CASSQTGGSTDTQYF.

The J gene is TRBJ2-1, the V gene TRBV5-1, with 10 bases identical to TRBD2. Germline CDR1 is SGHRS and CDR2 is YFSETQ. This CDR3 region has 18 residues. J was trimmed by 1 base and V by 0 bases; bases with no gene match: 7. CDR3 in DNA: TGCGCCAGCAGCTTGGCCGTCGCTAGCGGGGGTTCCTACAATGAGCAGTTCTTC. Translation: CASSLAVASGGSYNEQFF.